The 3 T cell receptor beta chains given below trace back to one sample, sequenced in a study of immune cell composition in non-small cell lung cancer. TCRdb keeps only in-frame clones here, not all; method: immunoSEQ multiplex PCR. Of over 15,000 clones in the sample, 70% to 80% were seen once. Normal lung was taken at the farthest possible site, at least 3 cm from tumour. These data were likewise used in another study, on CD4 T cells in lung cancer.

The sequenced sample was non-adjacent lung tissue. These receptors were taken from a human donor with non-small cell lung cancer.

The table lists this clone with a few counts. The chain links TRBV2 to TRBJ1-1; TRBD1 might be the D (6 bases). The CDR3 totals 16 residues. Germline CDR1 is SNHLY and CDR2 is FYNNEI. V lost 4 bases, J lost 0 bases, and 15 bases lay in between. The CDR3 nucleotides read TGTGCCAGCAGTGGACTCCAGGGGCTCATGAACACTGAAGCTTTCTTT. Protein: CASSGLQGLMNTEAFF.

This sequence joins TRBV2 and TRBJ2-4, with D possibly being TRBD1 or TRBD2 (6 bases each). The CDR3 loop spans 15 amino acids. CDR1 and CDR2 from the germline V gene are SNHLY and FYNNEI. Trimming removed 6 bases from V and 3 bases from J, with 15 bases in between. The CDR3 DNA is TGTGCCAGCAGAGAACAGGGAGGTGGCAAAAACATTCAGTACTTC. Translated: CASREQGGGKNIQYF.

The rearrangement uses TRBV7-9 and TRBJ2-7; 12 bases are shared with TRBD2. This CDR3 has 14 residues. Germline lookup yields CDR1 SEHNR and CDR2 FQNEAQ (reference sequence). V gave up 5 bases and J gave up 3 bases; unmatched junction bases: 2. This CDR3 is CASSKLAGGYEQYF. CDR3 sequence (DNA): TGTGCCAGCAGCAAACTAGCGGGGGGCTACGAGCAGTACTTC.